This record concerns one T cell receptor (beta chain) sequence. Germline-derived CDR1 and CDR2 are SGHRS and YFSETQ. This CDR3 has 13 amino acids. V shed 2 bases and J shed 0 bases, with 5 bases lying between them. The data derive from a study of technical replicates of blood from a handful of donors. This table comes from immunoSEQ multiplex PCR, and its TCRdb copy is limited to in-frame clones, with some not included. This sample yields about 82,000 clones, of which 85% to 95% are seen a single time; roughly 0.4% belongs to the top ten. The gene calls are TRBV5-1 and TRBJ1-1; D ambiguous. The receptor's source is a human donor in good health. The sequencing sample was made of T cells isolated from PBMCs. CDR3 DNA sequence: TGCGCCAGCAGCTTTTCAGTGAACACTGAAGCTTTCTTT. Translating gives CASSFSVNTEAFF.